The 21 T cell receptor beta chains given below trace back to one sample, sequenced in a study of shared clonotypes between healthy human individuals. Clones were read by immunoSEQ multiplex PCR, and TCRdb kept only the in-frame ones, dropping some. The table records hundreds of thousands of clones, 95% to 96% of them present only once. Positive CCR7 selection of CD45RO-negative cells yielded the naive CD8 cells, and terminally differentiated effector memory CD45RA+ cells were excluded. Specimen: naive CD8+ T cells sorted from blood. The receptors stem from a woman aged 25-40 years in good health.

The genes are TRBV28 and TRBJ2-5; 11 bases are a match to TRBD2. V trimming: 5 bases; J trimming: 2 bases; junction bases outside the gene matches: 4. This CDR3 comprises 15 residues. Germline CDR1 reads MDHEN; CDR2 reads SYDVKM. CDR3 protein: CASSETSGVQETQYF. CDR3 coding DNA: TGTGCCAGCAGTGAGACTAGCGGGGTACAAGAGACCCAGTACTTC.

The chain uses TRBV6-1 and TRBJ2-7; D tentatively fits TRBD1 or TRBD2 (6 bases each). The CDR3 is 14 amino acids. Deletions cut 4 bases from V and 0 bases from J, with 10 bases between. Germline values: CDR1 MNHNS, CDR2 SASEGT. The CDR3 protein is CASSGRGSSYEQYF. DNA of the CDR3: TGTGCCAGCAGTGGGAGGGGGAGCTCCTACGAGCAGTACTTC.

The J gene is TRBJ2-1, the V gene TRBV15; no clear D gene. Trimming cost V 4 bases and J 3 bases, with 10 bases left between them. The CDR3 covers 14 residues. CDR1 is LNHNV, CDR2 YYDKDF, per germline (reference sequence). CDR3 nucleotide sequence: TGTGCCACCAGCAAAAGTAGATACTACAATGAGCAGTTCTTC. Translating gives CATSKSRYYNEQFF.

The chain employs TRBV30 and TRBJ1-2, with D perhaps TRBD1 (6 bases). Germline V gives CDR1 GTSNPN, CDR2 SVGIG (reference sequence). Trimming cost V 5 bases and J 6 bases, with 22 bases left between them. The CDR3 is 15 amino acids. CDR3 nucleotides: TGTGCCTGGGATGGTGGGGGGGCCCTCCGGAATGGCTACACCTTC. It specifies CAWDGGGALRNGYTF. The full variable domain, its missing parts supplied by reference TRBV30 and TRBJ1-2, is SQTIHQWPATLVQPVGSPLSLECTVEGTSNPNLYWYRQAAGRGLQLLFYSVGIGQISSEVPQNLSASRPQDRQFILSSKKLLLSDSGFYLCAWDGGGALRNGYTFGSGTRLTVV.

The J gene is TRBJ2-7, the V gene TRBV27, with TRBD1 identical over 9 bases. This CDR3 has 15 residues. The germline gives CDR1 MNHEY, CDR2 SMNVEV (reference sequence). V was clipped by 2 bases and J by 0 bases; unmatched bases: 2. CDR3 nucleotides: TGTGCCAGCAGTTTAGTGGGACAGGGCTCCTACGAGCAGTACTTC. Its translation is CASSLVGQGSYEQYF.

V and J are TRBV7-8 and TRBJ2-1; 7 positions agree with TRBD2. Trimming cost V 1 base and J 7 bases; bases outside gene matches: 7. The germline gives CDR1 SGHVS, CDR2 FQNEAQ. This CDR3 is 15 amino acids long. Written as DNA, the CDR3 is TGTGCCAGCAGCTTAGTGGGGGGAGGGCAAAATGAGCAGTTCTTC. It yields the protein CASSLVGGGQNEQFF.

This chain joins TRBV29-1 and TRBJ2-7; 9 bases are shared with TRBD2. The germline V gene encodes CDR1 SQVTM and CDR2 ANQGSEA. The CDR3 has 16 amino acids. The ends lost 3 bases at V and 0 bases at J; junction bases unmatched: 9. CDR3 amino acids: CSVEGLAGFSSYEQYF. The DNA for the CDR3 is TGCAGCGTTGAGGGTCTAGCGGGATTCTCCTCCTACGAGCAGTACTTC.

This sequence joins TRBV5-1 and TRBJ2-7, with 9 positions matching TRBD2. The CDR3 contains 15 residues. V shed 3 bases and J 0 bases; nucleotides not matched to a gene: 4. Germline assignment: CDR1 SGHRS and CDR2 YFSETQ. The CDR3 DNA reads as TGCGCCAGCAGCTGGACTAGCGTCGGCTCCTACGAGCAGTACTTC. This encodes CASSWTSVGSYEQYF.

The CDR3: CASPQGDETQYF. The CDR3 DNA reads as TGTGCCAGCCCGCAGGGGGACGAGACCCAGTACTTC. V is TRBV2 and J is TRBJ2-5, with 7 bases aligning to TRBD1. The germline CDR1 and CDR2 sequences are SNHLY and FYNNEI. CDR3 length: 12 residues. V was clipped by 8 bases and J by 5 bases; unmatched bases: 5.

The V call is TRBV27, the J call TRBJ2-7; D possibly uses TRBD1 or TRBD2 (6 bases each). The germline V gene encodes CDR1 MNHEY and CDR2 SMNVEV (reference sequence). V lost 6 bases, J lost 9 bases, and 21 bases lay in between. This CDR3 is built from 14 residues. The CDR3 DNA sequence: TGTGCCAGCAGCGCGGAGGGCAGGGGCTTGGTGCAGTACTTC. This encodes CASSAEGRGLVQYF.

V usage is TRBV11-2 and J usage is TRBJ2-7; D is undetermined. The CDR3 spans 14 residues. The germline V gene encodes CDR1 SGHAT and CDR2 FQNNGV. V gave up 0 bases and J gave up 0 bases, with 6 bases separating them. This CDR3 is CASSLDPSSYEQYF. CDR3 DNA sequence: TGTGCCAGCAGCTTAGACCCGAGCTCCTACGAGCAGTACTTC.

This clone occurred once. J is TRBJ2-7 and V is TRBV14, with unresolved D. Per germline, CDR1 SGHDN and CDR2 FVKESK. The CDR3 loop spans 15 amino acids. V was pared by 1 base and J by 0 bases, with 10 bases between. The CDR3 spells CASSQAKTDSYEQYF. Written as DNA, the CDR3 is TGTGCCAGCAGCCAAGCCAAAACCGACTCCTACGAGCAGTACTTC.

The genes are TRBV25-1 and TRBJ2-5, with D hard to call. From germline, CDR1 is MGHDK and CDR2 SYGVNS. The V and J ends lost 2 bases and 0 bases respectively, with 7 bases between them. CDR3 length: 14 amino acids. The CDR3 coding sequence is TGTGCCAGCAGTGAAATAGGAAACCAAGAGACCCAGTACTTC. Translated, it gives CASSEIGNQETQYF.

The rearrangement joins TRBV28 to TRBJ2-1; no clear D. The length of the CDR3 is 12 residues. The ends were cut back, 3 bases at V and 5 bases at J, with 5 bases in the middle. Per the germline V gene, CDR1 is MDHEN and CDR2 is SYDVKM. The CDR3 is CASSFLDNEQFF. CDR3 bases: TGTGCCAGCAGTTTTTTGGACAATGAGCAGTTCTTC.

The J gene is TRBJ2-1, the V gene TRBV29-1; possibly TRBD1 or TRBD2 for D (5 bases each). V was cut by 7 bases and J by 6 bases, with 25 bases left in between. Germline CDR1 reads SQVTM; CDR2 reads ANQGSEA. The CDR3 runs 16 residues. CDR3 sequence: CSASGGTRVISNEQFF. CDR3 nucleotide sequence: TGCAGCGCCTCGGGTGGGACCCGAGTTATCTCCAATGAGCAGTTCTTC.

V gene TRBV27 combines with J gene TRBJ1-4; 7 bases fit TRBD1. Germline CDR1 reads MNHEY; CDR2 reads SMNVEV (reference sequence). Trimming took 5 bases from V and 0 from J; bases not matched to a gene: 6. The CDR3 has 16 residues. DNA of the CDR3: TGTGCCAGCAGTGAGACGGGACAGCCAACTAATGAAAAACTGTTTTTT. The encoded protein is CASSETGQPTNEKLFF.

The rearrangement links TRBV5-4 to TRBJ2-7, with a possible D match to TRBD2 (5 bases). The CDR3 contains 16 residues. V was pared by 1 base and J by 0 bases, with 14 bases between. The germline V gene has CDR1 SGHNT and CDR2 YYREEE (reference sequence). The CDR3 DNA reads as TGTGCCAGCAGCTTGAGGAGCGGAGGCCCCTCCTACGAGCAGTACTTC. Protein sequence: CASSLRSGGPSYEQYF. The full variable domain, with the rest looked up from reference TRBV5-4 and TRBJ2-7, is ETGVTQSPTHLIKTRGQQVTLRCSSQSGHNTVSWYQQALGQGPQFIFQYYREEENGRGNFPPRFSGLQFPNYSSELNVNALELDDSALYLCASSLRSGGPSYEQYFGPGTRLTVT.

This clone was detected once. The rearrangement uses TRBV6-5 and TRBJ2-5, with D maybe TRBD2 (6 bases). Per germline, CDR1 MNHEY and CDR2 SVGAGI. The length of the CDR3 is 14 residues. The germline V and J ends were trimmed by 0 bases and 5 bases, with 10 bases remaining between them. CDR3 nucleotides: TGTGCCAGCAGTTACTCCGGGGGTGAGGAGACCCAGTACTTC. Translation gives CASSYSGGEETQYF.

The V gene is TRBV30, the J gene TRBJ2-5; no reliable D call. The end of the DNA is better explained by TRBJ2-7, so the J call may be wrong. The CDR3 length is 12 residues. Germline V gene data show CDR1 as GTSNPN and CDR2 as SVGIG (reference sequence). The CDR3 here is CAWSVGNDEQYF. The CDR3 DNA sequence: TGTGCCTGGAGTGTAGGGAATGACGAGCAGTACTTC.

The chain couples TRBV27 to TRBJ2-2; possibly TRBD1 for D (5 bases). V lost 3 bases and J lost 0, with 11 bases in between. The CDR3 is 16 residues long. CDR1 is MNHEY, CDR2 SMNVEV, per germline (reference sequence). This CDR3 is CASSLWGGTNTGELFF. For the CDR3, the DNA is TGTGCCAGCAGTTTGTGGGGCGGTACGAACACCGGGGAGCTGTTTTTT.

The rearrangement joins TRBV19 to TRBJ2-5, with TRBD2 matching 9 bases. CDR1 and CDR2 (germline): LNHDA, SQIVND (reference sequence). This CDR3 region has 18 residues. Trimming took 4 bases from V and 7 from J; bases not matched to a gene: 19. CDR3 residues: CASSRGASGMRAEGTQYF. The CDR3 region has the DNA TGTGCCAGTAGTAGGGGGGCTAGCGGGATGAGGGCCGAGGGGACCCAGTACTTC.